Below, 12 T cell receptor beta chains from the same sample are listed, as sequenced in a study of shared clonotypes between healthy human individuals. Sequencing used immunoSEQ multiplex PCR; TCRdb keeps in-frame clones, though not all of them. The sample holds about 1 million clones, approximately 80% seen once. Sample: memory CD4+ T cells from PBMCs. Subset reported: CD45RA-negative fraction. The receptors were gathered from a young man in good health. Some clones in this sample may be carry-over from other donors' samples.

This clone turned up a few times. This chain joins TRBV7-8 and TRBJ1-1; D is unclear. The CDR3 length is 14 residues. Looked up from germline, CDR1 is SGHVS and CDR2 is FQNEAQ. The V and J ends lost 5 bases and 1 base respectively, with 11 bases between them. The CDR3 here is CASSPGGRNTEAFF. The CDR3, as DNA: TGTGCCAGCAGCCCCGGTGGGAGGAACACTGAAGCTTTCTTT.

The V call is TRBV10-3, the J call TRBJ2-3, with TRBD2 as a possible D gene (5 bases). The germline gives CDR1 ENHRY, CDR2 SYGVKD. The CDR3 consists of 17 residues. V was shortened by 2 bases and J by 1 base, with 16 bases between the two germline ends. CDR3 sequence reads: CAISETTEGGGTDTQYF. The CDR3 DNA sequence: TGTGCCATCAGTGAGACCACTGAGGGCGGAGGCACAGATACGCAGTATTTT.

This rearrangement joins TRBV25-1 to TRBJ2-7; D remains unclear. Germline V gives CDR1 MGHDK, CDR2 SYGVNS. V shed 2 bases and J shed 1 base, with 12 bases lying between them. This CDR3 region has 15 residues. DNA for the CDR3: TGTGCCAGCAGTGAACCCAATATGGGGTCCTACGAGCAGTACTTC. This encodes CASSEPNMGSYEQYF.

V is TRBV5-8 and J is TRBJ2-1; D is undetermined. The CDR3 contains 15 residues. In germline, CDR1 is SGHTS, CDR2 YDEGEE. V lost 3 bases and J lost 2, with 12 bases in between. The CDR3 DNA follows: TGTGCCAGCAGCTCCTGGACCCTAACCTACAATGAGCAGTTCTTC. This codes for CASSSWTLTYNEQFF.

This chain joins TRBV27 and TRBJ2-3; 13 nucleotides align to TRBD2. There are 19 residues in the CDR3. The V gene's germline CDR1 is MNHEY and CDR2 SMNVEV (reference sequence). The junction had 12 bases not matched to a gene; V was cut back by 6 bases and J by 0 bases. The CDR3 region is CASRRKGTSGVWSTDTQYF. The CDR3 DNA is TGTGCCAGCAGACGTAAAGGGACTAGCGGGGTTTGGAGCACAGATACGCAGTATTTT.

This chain links TRBV11-2 with TRBJ2-7; D is uncertain. In germline, CDR1 is SGHAT, CDR2 FQNNGV. The CDR3 consists of 11 residues. Trimming left V 3 bases short and J 6 bases short, with 6 bases between. The CDR3 protein is CASSFLSEQYF. CDR3 DNA: TGTGCCAGCAGCTTCTTGTCCGAGCAGTACTTC.

The rearrangement joins TRBV7-2 to TRBJ2-5, with 9 bases matching TRBD2. The germline V gene has CDR1 SGHTA and CDR2 FQGNSA. Unmatched junction bases numbered 4, after V lost 7 bases and J lost 1 base. The CDR3 loop spans 14 amino acids. CDR3 loop: CASTLAGIQETQYF. The CDR3 nucleotides read TGTGCCAGCACTCTAGCGGGGATCCAAGAGACCCAGTACTTC.

The chain combines TRBV30 with TRBJ1-4; D might be TRBD1 (5 bases). V shed 3 bases and J shed 10 bases, with 12 bases lying between them. This CDR3 is built from 12 residues. The germline V gene has CDR1 GTSNPN and CDR2 SVGIG (reference sequence). The CDR3 region has the DNA TGTGCCTGGAGCCAGGGAGGTGGAAAACTGTTTTTT. Translation: CAWSQGGGKLFF.

The chain carries TRBV9 and TRBJ2-3, with D perhaps TRBD1 or TRBD2 (5 bases each). Trimming took off 0 bases at V and 2 bases at J, with 13 bases between the two ends. This CDR3 has 16 residues. CDR1 SGDLS and CDR2 YYNGEE come from the germline V gene. The CDR3 reads CASSVATGRITDTQYF. The CDR3 coding sequence is TGTGCCAGCAGCGTAGCTACGGGACGTATCACAGATACGCAGTATTTT.

V usage is TRBV2 and J usage is TRBJ1-1, with TRBD1 matching 11 bases. This CDR3 is built from 15 residues. V shed 7 bases and J 3 bases; nucleotides not matched to a gene: 7. Germline V CDR1 and CDR2: SNHLY, FYNNEI. The CDR3 reads CASTPDRGLDTEAFF. CDR3 nucleotide sequence: TGTGCCAGCACTCCGGACAGGGGGCTCGACACTGAAGCTTTCTTT. The whole variable domain, remainder taken from reference TRBV2 and TRBJ1-1, is EPEVTQTPSHQVTQMGQEVILRCVPISNHLYFYWYRQILGQKVEFLVSFYNNEISEKSEIFDDQFSVERPDGSNFTLKIRSTKLEDSAMYFCASTPDRGLDTEAFFGQGTRLTVV.

To note about this clone: The same CDR3 is also encoded by other DNA sequences in this sample. The chain carries TRBV29-1 and TRBJ1-2; D gene uncertain. The CDR3 loop spans 13 amino acids. Germline CDR1 and CDR2: SQVTM and ANQGSEA. Between the trimmed V and J ends, which lost 7 bases and 0 bases, there was a span of 12 bases. As DNA, the CDR3 is TGCAGCGCATACAGACAAACTAACTATGGCTACACCTTC. It is translated as CSAYRQTNYGYTF.

CDR3 DNA sequence: TGTGCCAGCACCCAAAGGGGACAGGGGGCCGGTTATGGCTACACCTTC. Its translation: CASTQRGQGAGYGYTF. The chain has TRBV6-6 and TRBJ1-2; TRBD1 aligns across 12 bases. The CDR3 spans 16 residues. Germline values: CDR1 MNHNY, CDR2 SVGAGI (reference sequence). V gave up 7 bases and J gave up 5 bases; unmatched junction bases: 11.